These T cell receptor beta chains were read from a single sample in a study of T-cell reconstitution after alpha-beta-depleted transplantation in children. A single record per CDR3 protein comes from TCRdb applying MiXCR to the PCR reads. The sample shows over 400,000 distinct CDR3 sequences, 43% of them seen only once. Sequenced material: PBMCs, taken before TCRalphabeta/CD19-depleted stem cell transplant. The receptors here all came from a girl aged 2-10 years with aplastic anemia, due to receive a stem cell transplant. CDR3s include the opening cysteine and the closing phenylalanine or tryptophan. The D gene is left open where the match is weak. Only some rows state a clone size, as once, few, many or a class for expanded clones.

d_call: .; cdr3_length: 15; clone_size: .; v_call: TRBV19; j_call: TRBJ2-6; cdr3_aa: CASSLGHSGANVLTF; cdr3_nt: TGTGCCAGTAGCCTGGGACACTCTGGGGCCAACGTCCTGACTTTC
d_call: .; cdr3_length: 14; clone_size: .; v_call: TRBV20-1; j_call: TRBJ2-1; cdr3_aa: CSARGLAPNNEQFF; cdr3_nt: TGCAGTGCTAGAGGGCTAGCGCCGAACAATGAGCAGTTCTTC
d_call: TRBD2; cdr3_length: 22; clone_size: .; v_call: TRBV4-1; j_call: TRBJ2-5; cdr3_aa: CASSQDPSWGSGRSRVQETQYF; cdr3_nt: TGCGCCAGCAGCCAAGATCCCTCTTGGGGTAGCGGGAGGTCACGGGTCCAAGAGACCCAGTACTTC
d_call: TRBD1; cdr3_length: 13; clone_size: .; v_call: TRBV29-1; j_call: TRBJ2-7; cdr3_aa: CSVALTGSLEQYF; cdr3_nt: TGCAGCGTCGCCCTGACAGGGTCGCTCGAGCAGTACTTC
d_call: TRBD1; cdr3_length: 14; clone_size: .; v_call: TRBV12-3/TRBV12-4; j_call: TRBJ1-5; cdr3_aa: CASSPGQSSQSQHF; cdr3_nt: TGTGCCAGCAGTCCGGGACAGAGTAGCCAGTCCCAGCATTTT
d_call: .; cdr3_length: 11; clone_size: few; v_call: TRBV20-1; j_call: TRBJ2-3; cdr3_aa: CSAREGLTQYF; cdr3_nt: TGCAGTGCTAGAGAGGGACTTACGCAGTATTTT
d_call: .; cdr3_length: 13; clone_size: few; v_call: TRBV5-5; j_call: TRBJ1-1; cdr3_aa: CASSRTSGIGAFF; cdr3_nt: TGTGCCAGCAGCCGGACGTCAGGGATTGGGGCTTTCTTT
d_call: .; cdr3_length: 12; clone_size: .; v_call: TRBV11-2; j_call: TRBJ2-5; cdr3_aa: CASSLEKETQYF; cdr3_nt: TGTGCCAGCAGCTTAGAGAAAGAGACCCAGTACTTC
d_call: .; cdr3_length: 16; clone_size: .; v_call: TRBV19; j_call: TRBJ2-7; cdr3_aa: CASSIRLPGSAYEQYF; cdr3_nt: TGTGCCAGTAGTATTCGCCTTCCCGGATCGGCCTACGAGCAGTACTTC
d_call: .; cdr3_length: 14; clone_size: .; v_call: TRBV19; j_call: TRBJ2-1; cdr3_aa: CASSIVTAYNEQFF; cdr3_nt: TGTGCCAGTAGTATAGTAACAGCCTACAATGAGCAGTTCTTC
d_call: .; cdr3_length: 15; clone_size: many; v_call: TRBV7-9; j_call: TRBJ1-1; cdr3_aa: CASSLGNGLNTEAFF; cdr3_nt: TGTGCCAGCAGCTTAGGTAACGGATTGAACACTGAAGCTTTCTTT